This TCR beta chain came from a study of shared clonotypes between healthy human individuals. Germline CDR1 and CDR2: MNHNY and SVGAGI (reference sequence). Unmatched junction bases numbered 6, after V lost 6 bases and J lost 2 bases. CDR3 length: 14 residues. The protocol was immunoSEQ multiplex PCR, while the TCRdb copy is restricted to in-frame clones and leaves out a portion. The repertoire holds about 2.2 million clones, with approximately 94% as singletons. Naive CD8 cells comprised CD45RO-negative, CCR7-positively selected cells, excluding terminally differentiated effector memory CD45RA+ cells.

The J gene is TRBJ1-2, the V gene TRBV6-6, with 7 bases matching TRBD1. This sequence originates from a man aged 18-30 years in good health. Some clones in this sample may be carry-over from other donors' samples. Sequencing was performed on naive CD8+ T cells from PBMCs. The CDR3 is CASSPGQENYGYTF. CDR3 coding DNA: TGTGCCAGCAGCCCTGGACAGGAGAACTATGGCTACACCTTC.